This T cell receptor (beta chain) was sequenced in a study of T-cell reconstitution after alpha-beta-depleted transplantation in children. A TCRbeta library incorporating unique molecular identifiers was prepared. One entry per CDR3 protein, called by TCRdb with MiXCR from the PCR reads. Seen here are a few hundred thousand distinct CDR3 sequences, roughly a quarter observed once, and the top ten hold around a third. This clonotype has just a few counts. Its antigen remains unidentified. Germline V gives CDR1 SSHAT, CDR2 FNYEAQ (reference sequence). The J segment lost 5 bases and the V segment lost 0 bases, leaving 7 bases of the junction unmatched. The CDR3 sequence is 17 residues long. Study results and limitations: As was reported, about two months after transplant, alpha-beta T cells came from several hundred expanded graft clones.

The genes are TRBV7-7 and TRBJ2-5; 12 bases agree with TRBD2. Sequences were derived from PBMCs, sampled before TCRalphabeta/CD19-depleted stem cell transplant. The TCR comes from a boy less than two years old with Wiskott-Aldrich syndrome, due to receive a stem cell transplant. The CDR3 region is CASSLAPSGRAGETQYF. CDR3 nucleotides: TGTGCCAGCAGCTTAGCTCCTAGCGGGAGGGCGGGTGAGACCCAGTACTTC.